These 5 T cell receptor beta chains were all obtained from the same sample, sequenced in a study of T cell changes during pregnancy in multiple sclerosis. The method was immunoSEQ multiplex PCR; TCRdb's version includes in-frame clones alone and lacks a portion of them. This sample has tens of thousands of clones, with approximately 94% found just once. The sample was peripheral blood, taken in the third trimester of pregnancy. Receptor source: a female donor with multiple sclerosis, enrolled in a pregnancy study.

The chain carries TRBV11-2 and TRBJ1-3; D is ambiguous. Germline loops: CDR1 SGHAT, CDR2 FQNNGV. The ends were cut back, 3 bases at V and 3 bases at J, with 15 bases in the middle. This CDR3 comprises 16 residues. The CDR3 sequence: CASSFRRGMGGNTIYF. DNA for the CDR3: TGTGCCAGCAGCTTTCGGCGAGGGATGGGTGGAAACACCATATATTTT.

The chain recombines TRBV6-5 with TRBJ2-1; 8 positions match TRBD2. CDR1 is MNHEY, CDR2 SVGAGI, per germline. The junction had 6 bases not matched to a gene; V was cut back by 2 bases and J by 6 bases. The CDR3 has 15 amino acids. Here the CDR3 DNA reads TGTGCCAGCAGTTACCAACTAGCGGTAGGCAATGAGCAGTTCTTC. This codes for CASSYQLAVGNEQFF.

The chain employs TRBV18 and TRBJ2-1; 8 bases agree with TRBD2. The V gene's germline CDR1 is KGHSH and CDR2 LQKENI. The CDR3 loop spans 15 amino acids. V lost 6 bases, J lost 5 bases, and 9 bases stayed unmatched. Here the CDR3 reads CASSAPGGAHNEQFF. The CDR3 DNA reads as TGTGCCAGCTCCGCACCCGGGGGGGCCCACAATGAGCAGTTCTTC.

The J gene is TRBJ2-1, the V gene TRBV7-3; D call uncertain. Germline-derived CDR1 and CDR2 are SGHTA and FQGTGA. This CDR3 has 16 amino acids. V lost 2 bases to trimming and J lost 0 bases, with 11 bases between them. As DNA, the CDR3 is TGTGCCAGCAGCTTATCTCTACTAAGCTCCTACAATGAGCAGTTCTTC. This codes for CASSLSLLSSYNEQFF.

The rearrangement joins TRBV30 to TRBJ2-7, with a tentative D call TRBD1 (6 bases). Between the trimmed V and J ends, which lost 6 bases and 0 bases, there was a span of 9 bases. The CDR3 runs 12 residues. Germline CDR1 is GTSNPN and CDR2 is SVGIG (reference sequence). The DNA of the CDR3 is TGTGCCTGCCGACAGGACTCCTACGAGCAGTACTTC. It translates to CACRQDSYEQYF.